The following is a T cell receptor beta chain sequence with its context. The source of the sample is a study of blood T cells in healthy people across ages. V shed 2 bases, J shed 5 bases, and the junction held 6 bases outside the gene matches. Germline CDR1 is KGHDR and CDR2 is SFDVKD. CDR3 length: 16 amino acids. A J-beta primer mix and a sample-barcoded 5' primer were used in a second PCR of roughly 7 to 12 cycles. TCRdb reprocessed the 5' RACE reads with MiXCR, giving one entry per CDR3 protein. The table lists some 730,000 distinct CDR3 sequences, about a fifth of them singletons, with around a fifth in the top ten.

This receptor was obtained from a man between 65 and 85 years old in good health. This sequence joins TRBV24-1 and TRBJ2-1, with 9 positions matching TRBD1. Source material: blood. Here the CDR3 reads CATSDSRTGANNEQFF. CDR3 coding DNA: TGTGCCACCAGTGATTCGCGGACAGGGGCAAACAATGAGCAGTTCTTC.